A selection of T cell receptor beta chains follows, all from one sample in a study of regulatory T cells in long-lasting Graves disease. TCRdb re-derived calls from the multiplex PCR reads in MiXCR, one entry per CDR3 protein. The data show 300,000 to 450,000 distinct CDR3 sequences, around 15% seen once. The source was peripheral blood mononuclear cells (PBMCs), collected at new diagnosis, from a patient treated with antithyroid drugs. Receptors were obtained from a female donor with Graves disease. The CDR3 runs from the conserved cysteine through the conserved F or W. D genes are given only for firm matches. Size tells how often a clone was seen (once, few, many) or the class of an expanded clone, and some rows leave it out.

d_call j_call clone_size v_call cdr3_aa cdr3_nt
NA TRBJ1-5 few TRBV6-1 CASRLQAGVGQPQHF TGTGCCAGCCGACTCCAGGCAGGGGTGGGTCAGCCCCAGCATTTT
NA TRBJ2-5 many TRBV11-2 CASSFKLAQETQYF TGTGCCAGCAGCTTTAAGCTAGCCCAAGAGACCCAGTACTTC
TRBD1 TRBJ2-7 many TRBV12-3/TRBV12-4 CASSTWTGSYEQYF TGTGCCAGCAGTACTTGGACAGGGTCCTACGAGCAGTACTTC
NA TRBJ1-1 few TRBV20-1 CSARNTENTEAFF TGCAGTGCTAGAAACACAGAGAACACTGAAGCTTTCTTT
TRBD1 TRBJ1-3 NA TRBV6-1 CASSTGTGGYGNTIYF TGTGCCAGCAGTACCGGGACAGGGGGTTATGGAAACACCATATATTTT
TRBD1 TRBJ1-2 NA TRBV29-1 CSTAGGVYGYTF TGCAGCACCGCAGGGGGCGTCTATGGCTACACCTTC
NA TRBJ2-3 many TRBV19 CASRQGNTDTQYF TGTGCCAGTAGGCAGGGAAACACAGATACGCAGTATTTT
TRBD1 TRBJ1-2 many TRBV28 CASSARDRAYGYTF TGTGCCAGCAGTGCACGGGACAGAGCCTATGGCTACACCTTC
NA TRBJ1-1 many TRBV15 CATSRPGGADTEAFF TGTGCCACCAGCAGACCGGGGGGAGCAGACACTGAAGCTTTCTTT
TRBD1 TRBJ2-3 NA TRBV20-1 CSAYRGRTTTDTQYF TGCAGTGCTTACAGGGGGCGAACCACCACAGATACGCAGTATTTT
TRBD1 TRBJ2-3 many TRBV19 CASSYLPPGQGSVDTQYF TGTGCCAGTAGTTACCTCCCCCCGGGACAGGGGTCGGTAGATACGCAGTATTTT
NA TRBJ2-4 few TRBV27 CASSFIGGKGAKNIQYF TGTGCCAGCAGTTTTATAGGAGGGAAGGGAGCCAAAAACATTCAGTACTTC
TRBD1 TRBJ2-7 many TRBV20-1 CSASHTGTGLDEQYF TGCAGTGCTAGCCACACCGGGACAGGGTTAGACGAGCAGTACTTC
TRBD2 TRBJ2-1 NA TRBV9 CASSVGGGAGNEQFF TGTGCCAGCAGCGTAGGCGGGGGGGCTGGTAATGAGCAGTTCTTC
NA TRBJ1-2 few TRBV6-2/TRBV6-3 CASSRSRGLSGYTF TGTGCCAGCAGCAGATCTCGGGGACTCTCTGGCTACACCTTC
TRBD2 TRBJ2-1 NA TRBV9 CASRPAGGHNEQFF TGTGCCAGCAGGCCAGCGGGGGGGCATAATGAGCAGTTCTTC
NA TRBJ2-5 many TRBV7-2 CASSLGQLGRKTQYF TGTGCCAGCAGCTTAGGTCAGCTTGGAAGGAAGACCCAGTACTTC
NA TRBJ1-2 many TRBV27 CASSSDSGNYGYTF TGTGCCAGCAGTTCGGACAGCGGAAACTATGGCTACACCTTC
NA TRBJ1-2 many TRBV5-1 CASSLRDGANYGYTF TGCGCCAGCAGCTTACGAGACGGAGCTAACTATGGCTACACCTTC
NA TRBJ2-7 many TRBV7-6 CASSLGSGSNYEQYF TGTGCCAGCAGCTTAGGCTCCGGGAGTAACTACGAGCAGTACTTC
NA TRBJ2-3 many TRBV11-2 CASRVLSSTDTQYF TGTGCCAGCAGGGTACTGAGTAGCACAGATACGCAGTATTTT
TRBD2 TRBJ2-3 NA TRBV20-1 CSASGGFGTSADTQYF TGCAGTGCTAGTGGTGGTTTCGGGACTAGTGCAGATACGCAGTATTTT
NA TRBJ2-7 NA TRBV20-1 CSAGTLEQYF TGCAGTGCCGGGACACTCGAGCAGTACTTC
NA TRBJ1-6 many TRBV9 CASSVEVNSPLHF TGTGCCAGCAGCGTAGAAGTGAATTCACCCCTCCACTTT
NA TRBJ1-1 many TRBV3-1 CASSPVGVSTEAFF TGTGCCAGCAGCCCGGTGGGGGTGAGCACTGAAGCTTTCTTT
NA TRBJ2-4 many TRBV7-3 CASSLSGEQLF TGTGCCAGCAGCCTCAGCGGTGAGCAGCTCTTC
NA TRBJ1-5 many TRBV15 CATSRDLGRGRSNQPQHF TGTGCCACCAGCAGAGATCTGGGCAGGGGAAGGAGCAATCAGCCCCAGCATTTT
NA TRBJ2-1 few TRBV4-1 CASSPTHRSSYNEQFF TGCGCCAGCAGCCCGACCCACAGATCCTCCTACAATGAGCAGTTCTTC
NA TRBJ1-1 NA TRBV29-1 CSVDYQRESAEAFF TGCAGCGTTGACTATCAGAGAGAGAGCGCTGAAGCTTTCTTT
NA TRBJ1-5 NA TRBV12-3/TRBV12-4 CASTALGQPQHF TGTGCCAGCACCGCACTGGGTCAGCCCCAGCATTTT
NA TRBJ1-1 few TRBV6-2/TRBV6-3 CASTSYLNTEAFF TGTGCCAGCACCTCATATTTGAACACTGAAGCTTTCTTT
NA TRBJ1-1 many TRBV7-2 CASSSDSNTEAFF TGTGCCAGCAGCTCGGACAGTAACACTGAAGCTTTCTTT
NA TRBJ1-5 NA TRBV19 CASRSGTGWGNQPQHF TGTGCCAGTAGATCGGGCACAGGGTGGGGCAATCAGCCCCAGCATTTT
TRBD2 TRBJ2-5 many TRBV7-2 CASSLFGGVGQETQYF TGTGCCAGCAGCTTATTCGGGGGGGTGGGGCAAGAGACCCAGTACTTC
TRBD1 TRBJ1-1 NA TRBV6-2/TRBV6-3 CASNPRTGSGADTEAFF TGTGCCAGCAACCCCCGGACAGGCTCTGGAGCCGACACTGAAGCTTTCTTT
NA TRBJ2-2 NA TRBV12-5 CASGPDTGELFF TGTGCTAGTGGTCCCGACACGGGGGAGCTGTTTTTT
TRBD2 TRBJ2-3 NA TRBV6-1 CASRGLAGGPTSTDTQYF TGTGCCAGCAGGGGGCTGGCGGGGGGGCCTACTAGCACAGATACGCAGTATTTT
NA TRBJ1-4 NA TRBV25-1 CASSDGLFTFF TGTGCCAGCAGTGATGGTCTGTTTACGTTTTTT
TRBD2 TRBJ2-1 many TRBV20-1 CSARALAGFSYNEQFF TGCAGTGCTAGAGCGCTAGCGGGATTCTCCTACAATGAGCAGTTCTTC
NA TRBJ2-6 many TRBV27 CASSSPQGDGTLTGANVLTF TGTGCCAGCAGTTCTCCCCAAGGAGACGGAACTTTGACTGGGGCCAACGTCCTGACTTTC
TRBD1 TRBJ1-4 many TRBV5-5 CASSGAAGQPNEKLFF TGTGCCAGCAGCGGGGCCGCGGGACAGCCGAATGAAAAACTGTTTTTT
TRBD1 TRBJ2-5 NA TRBV5-1 CASSSGQGKEETQYF TGCGCCAGCAGCTCAGGACAGGGGAAAGAAGAGACCCAGTACTTC
NA TRBJ2-3 many TRBV5-5 CASSLAPWLTDTQYF TGTGCCAGCAGCTTGGCTCCCTGGCTCACAGATACGCAGTATTTT
TRBD2 TRBJ2-5 few TRBV7-9 CASSLSRLAEETQYF TGTGCCAGCAGCTTAAGTCGGCTAGCGGAAGAGACCCAGTACTTC
TRBD1 TRBJ2-3 many TRBV11-3 CASSRSGTGGEGTDTQYF TGTGCCAGCAGCCGCTCCGGGACAGGGGGAGAGGGCACAGATACGCAGTATTTT
TRBD1 TRBJ1-1 NA TRBV2 CASSPDREVAFF TGTGCCAGCAGTCCGGACAGGGAGGTCGCTTTCTTT
NA TRBJ1-1 many TRBV6-1 CASSDQGRAFF TGTGCCAGCAGTGATCAGGGGCGAGCTTTCTTT
NA TRBJ2-2 many TRBV7-2 CASSLVGSTGELFF TGTGCCAGCAGCTTAGTGGGGAGCACCGGGGAGCTGTTTTTT
NA TRBJ2-2 NA TRBV2 CASSVSAGSGELFF TGTGCCAGCAGTGTGTCAGCCGGGTCCGGGGAGCTGTTTTTT
NA TRBJ2-5 many TRBV28 CASSSPGGRGETQYF TGTGCCAGCAGTTCCCCAGGGGGGCGGGGCGAGACCCAGTACTTC
NA TRBJ2-7 few TRBV20-1 CSARDRTGYEQYF TGCAGTGCTAGAGATCGGACGGGGTACGAGCAGTACTTC
NA TRBJ1-3 NA TRBV9 CASSESSGFSGNTIYF TGTGCCAGCAGCGAATCATCGGGCTTCTCTGGAAACACCATATATTTT
NA TRBJ1-1 many TRBV11-2 CASSSDQGSPEAFF TGTGCCAGCAGCAGCGATCAGGGGTCCCCTGAAGCTTTCTTT
TRBD1 TRBJ1-1 many TRBV9 CASSVGTANTEAFF TGTGCCAGCAGCGTCGGGACAGCAAACACTGAAGCTTTCTTT
NA TRBJ1-1 many TRBV7-8 CASSSLPTAVNTEAFF TGTGCCAGCAGCTCCCTTCCGACAGCTGTGAACACTGAAGCTTTCTTT